The 9 T cell receptor beta chains listed next were all sequenced from one sample in a study of blood T cell repertoires in COVID-19. Method: immunoSEQ multiplex PCR; TCRdb's copy keeps in-frame clones and lacks some. The sample lists some 180,000 clones; approximately 80% were seen once. Sequencing input: peripheral blood. The receptors derive from a woman of 80 years or more with COVID-19, enrolled during active disease.

This rearrangement joins TRBV10-1 to TRBJ2-3; 7 nucleotides agree with TRBD2. CDR1 is WNHNN and CDR2 is SYGVQD in the germline V gene (reference sequence). With 2 bases clipped from V and 3 bases from J, the junction kept 8 bases outside the gene matches. This CDR3 region has 16 residues. CDR3 DNA sequence: TGCGCCAGCAGTGAGAATGCGGGAGATGGGACAGATACGCAGTATTTT. This codes for CASSENAGDGTDTQYF.

This clone was seen more than once but under ten times. The chain has TRBV7-3 and TRBJ2-6; D unclear. Trimming pared 6 bases from V and 4 bases from J, leaving 10 bases between. In germline, CDR1 is SGHTA, CDR2 FQGTGA. This CDR3 region has 14 residues. CDR3 sequence: CASRRPTGANVLTF. The CDR3 DNA reads as TGTGCCAGCAGGCGACCGACAGGGGCCAACGTCCTGACTTTC.

The V gene is TRBV29-1, the J gene TRBJ1-1; TRBD1 is a possible D gene (6 bases). This CDR3 comprises 13 residues. Looked up from germline, CDR1 is SQVTM and CDR2 is ANQGSEA. Trimming removed 4 bases at V and 4 bases at J, with 13 bases between. This CDR3 is CSVAGGRGTEAFF. CDR3 DNA: TGCAGCGTTGCGGGGGGGCGAGGCACTGAAGCTTTCTTT.

The genes are TRBV7-9 and TRBJ1-2; the D gene is possibly TRBD1 (6 bases). Trimming shortened V by 8 bases and J by 2 bases, and 9 bases separated the two germline ends. The CDR3 has 12 amino acids. Germline CDR1 and CDR2: SEHNR and FQNEAQ (reference sequence). CDR3 protein: CASGGLNYGYTF. The CDR3 nucleotides read TGTGCCAGCGGGGGCTTGAACTATGGCTACACCTTC.

J is TRBJ1-5 and V is TRBV7-8; D gene unclear. With 5 bases removed from V and 2 bases from J, the gap between germline ends came to 10 bases. The CDR3 covers 14 residues. CDR1 and CDR2 (germline): SGHVS, FQNEAQ. The CDR3 loop is CASSREVGNQPQHF. The DNA for the CDR3 is TGTGCCAGCAGCAGGGAGGTGGGCAATCAGCCCCAGCATTTT.

The gene calls are TRBV29-1 and TRBJ1-1; 7 positions agree with TRBD1. The CDR3 runs to 14 residues. Looked up from germline, CDR1 is SQVTM and CDR2 is ANQGSEA. With 4 bases clipped from V and 3 bases from J, the junction kept 8 bases outside the gene matches. CDR3 DNA: TGCAGCGTTGGGTCGAGCAGGGGGTACACTGAAGCTTTCTTT. Residues: CSVGSSRGYTEAFF.

The genes are TRBV5-1 and TRBJ2-7; 11 bases fit TRBD2. The CDR3 is made up of 14 amino acids. Germline CDR1 is SGHRS and CDR2 is YFSETQ. The V gene end was trimmed by 3 bases and the J gene end by 11 bases; junction bases not matched to a gene: 10. This CDR3 reads CASSSASGGKREYF. The CDR3 region has the DNA TGCGCCAGCAGCTCCGCTAGCGGGGGGAAGAGGGAGTACTTC.

The chain carries TRBV5-1 and TRBJ1-1; D remains unclear. Germline values: CDR1 SGHRS, CDR2 YFSETQ. CDR3 length: 15 amino acids. The V gene lost 1 base and the J gene lost 2 bases, with 12 bases spanning the gap. CDR3 loop: CASSLMVSPNTEAFF. The CDR3 DNA is TGCGCCAGCAGCTTGATGGTCAGTCCTAACACTGAAGCTTTCTTT.

The chain employs TRBV5-1 and TRBJ2-2; D is ambiguous. Germline V CDR1 and CDR2: SGHRS, YFSETQ. The CDR3 covers 11 residues. Between the trimmed V and J ends, which lost 3 bases and 8 bases, there was a span of 5 bases. Written as DNA, the CDR3 is TGCGCCAGCAGCTCGTTTGGGGAGCTGTTTTTT. Protein product: CASSSFGELFF.